Given below is one T cell receptor (beta chain) in context. In the source study's methods: Nucleated cell counts were estimated from reference gene primer amplification. Assay: immunoSEQ multiplex PCR; the TCRdb copy retains only in-frame clones and omits some. V and J calls and clone size are those listed in that table; D and trimming were worked out from the DNA. The sample shows some 160,000 clones, over 80% of them seen only once. This specimen belongs to a study of blood T cell repertoires in COVID-19. Looking at the study overall: COVID-19 samples from acute and convalescent phases originated in the United States, Italy and Spain. PBMCs, B-cell-depleted T cells, or T cells provided the cDNA or gDNA that made up the material.

The V and J ends lost 4 bases and 9 bases, in that order; junction bases with no gene match: 5. CDR3 length: 15 residues. Per the germline V gene, CDR1 is SEHNR and CDR2 is FQNEAQ (reference sequence). This sequence originates from a man in his 70s who had recovered from COVID-19. The chain links TRBV7-9 to TRBJ2-4, with 14 nucleotides matching TRBD2. Material for sequencing was peripheral blood. CDR3 sequence (DNA): TGTGCCAGCAGCTCGGGACTAGCGGGAGTTGGCATTCAGTACTTC. It encodes CASSSGLAGVGIQYF.